What follows are 10 T cell receptor beta chains derived from one specimen sequenced in a study of beta chain features in type 1 diabetes. The entirety of the isolated RNA underwent reverse transcription, so expressed TCRB transcripts were sequenced. Repertoires were generated with immunoSEQ multiplex PCR, while TCRdb's copy carries only in-frame clones and drops some. The table shows a few hundred thousand clones, with over 8.5% occurring only once. The sequenced material came from naive CD4+ T cells from blood. These receptor sequences come from a woman under 30 in good health.

The gene calls are TRBV5-6 and TRBJ2-5; 8 positions agree with TRBD1. This CDR3 contains 15 residues. Germline CDR1 reads SGHDT; CDR2 reads YYEEEE. V was clipped by 1 base and J by 0 bases; unmatched bases: 2. CDR3 DNA: TGTGCCAGCAGCTTGAACAGGGGGTACCAAGAGACCCAGTACTTC. Amino acid sequence: CASSLNRGYQETQYF. Filled out from reference TRBV5-6 and TRBJ2-5, the complete variable domain reads DAGVTQSPTHLIKTRGQQVTLRCSPKSGHDTVSWYQQALGQGPQFIFQYYEEEERQRGNFPDRFSGHQFPNYSSELNVNALLLGDSALYLCASSLNRGYQETQYFGPGTRLLVL.

The rearrangement links TRBV5-1 to TRBJ1-1; TRBD1 aligns across 7 bases. This CDR3 is built from 14 residues. CDR1 is SGHRS and CDR2 is YFSETQ in the germline V gene. The ends lost 4 bases at V and 0 bases at J; junction bases unmatched: 3. The CDR3 loop reads CASSRTGLNTEAFF. CDR3 in DNA: TGCGCCAGCAGCAGGACAGGCTTGAACACTGAAGCTTTCTTT.

This chain joins TRBV7-2 and TRBJ2-3; D is perhaps TRBD1 (6 bases). Germline CDR1 SGHTA, CDR2 FQGNSA. The CDR3 contains 15 residues. V lost 0 bases and J lost 2, with 9 bases in between. The CDR3 loop is CASSLARGTTDTQYF. The CDR3 DNA is TGTGCCAGCAGCTTAGCAAGGGGGACCACAGATACGCAGTATTTT. The full variable domain, rest sourced from reference TRBV7-2 and TRBJ2-3, is GAGVSQSPSNKVTEKGKDVELRCDPISGHTALYWYRQSLGQGLEFLIYFQGNSAPDKSGLPSDRFSAERTGGSVSTLTIQRTQQEDSAVYLCASSLARGTTDTQYFGPGTRLTVL.

This clone was observed a few times. V gene TRBV19 combines with J gene TRBJ2-7, with no clear D. The V end lost 2 bases, the J end lost 1 base, and 9 bases lay between the germline ends. Germline V gives CDR1 LNHDA, CDR2 SQIVND (reference sequence). The CDR3 is 14 amino acids. The CDR3 spells CASSIRWQSYEQYF. CDR3 nucleotides: TGTGCCAGTAGTATACGATGGCAGTCCTACGAGCAGTACTTC. Complete variable domain (other parts from reference TRBV19 and TRBJ2-7): DGGITQSPKYLFRKEGQNVTLSCEQNLNHDAMYWYRQDPGQGLRLIYYSQIVNDFQKGDIAEGYSVSREKKESFPLTVTSAQKNPTAFYLCASSIRWQSYEQYFGPGTRLTVT.

This clone was found a few times. V usage is TRBV6-1 and J usage is TRBJ2-2; 11 positions agree with TRBD2. The V gene end was trimmed by 6 bases and the J gene end by 6 bases; junction bases not matched to a gene: 3. The V gene's germline CDR1 is MNHNS and CDR2 SASEGT. The CDR3 has 14 residues. CDR3 loop: CASRLAGGPGELFF. CDR3 sequence (DNA): TGTGCCAGCAGATTAGCGGGAGGGCCCGGGGAGCTGTTTTTT.

This clone has only a few counts. The chain is built from TRBV4-2 and TRBJ2-1; the D gene is possibly TRBD1 (5 bases). The CDR3 extends over 17 amino acids. With 0 bases removed from V and 0 bases from J, the gap between germline ends came to 12 bases. CDR1 LGHNA and CDR2 YNFKEQ come from the germline V gene. CDR3 bases: TGTGCCAGCAGCCAAGAGCCCTACAGGAGCTCCTACAATGAGCAGTTCTTC. Protein: CASSQEPYRSSYNEQFF.

The chain recombines TRBV2 with TRBJ1-4; D possibly corresponds to TRBD1 (6 bases). Trimming shortened V by 5 bases and J by 8 bases, and 12 bases separated the two germline ends. This CDR3 spans 13 amino acids. Germline values: CDR1 SNHLY, CDR2 FYNNEI. CDR3 protein: CASSSTGTEKLFF. The CDR3 nucleotides read TGTGCCAGCAGTTCTACAGGGACCGAAAAACTGTTTTTT.

This clone was detected a few times. The chain employs TRBV18 and TRBJ2-1; 8 nucleotides align to TRBD1. J was trimmed by 15 bases and V by 1 base; bases with no gene match: 14. The V gene's germline CDR1 is KGHSH and CDR2 LQKENI. The CDR3 totals 15 residues. The CDR3 nucleotides are TGTGCCAGCTCACCACGTCAACAGGGGGAGGACACGGGGTTCTTC. This sequence encodes CASSPRQQGEDTGFF.

This chain links TRBV6-5 with TRBJ1-4; 8 bases agree with TRBD1. The germline V gene encodes CDR1 MNHEY and CDR2 SVGAGI. The V and J ends lost 5 bases and 7 bases, in that order; junction bases with no gene match: 9. The CDR3 is made up of 15 amino acids. CDR3 protein: CASSATGARSEKLFF. The DNA of the CDR3 is TGTGCCAGCAGTGCGACAGGGGCTCGGAGTGAAAAACTGTTTTTT.

This clone has a handful of counts. This sequence joins TRBV6-1 and TRBJ2-5, with D hard to call. Germline assignment: CDR1 MNHNS and CDR2 SASEGT. The CDR3 length is 11 residues. The germline V and J ends were trimmed by 6 bases and 5 bases, with 7 bases remaining between them. Here the CDR3 reads CASRGEETQYF. CDR3 bases: TGTGCCAGCAGAGGAGAGGAGACCCAGTACTTC.